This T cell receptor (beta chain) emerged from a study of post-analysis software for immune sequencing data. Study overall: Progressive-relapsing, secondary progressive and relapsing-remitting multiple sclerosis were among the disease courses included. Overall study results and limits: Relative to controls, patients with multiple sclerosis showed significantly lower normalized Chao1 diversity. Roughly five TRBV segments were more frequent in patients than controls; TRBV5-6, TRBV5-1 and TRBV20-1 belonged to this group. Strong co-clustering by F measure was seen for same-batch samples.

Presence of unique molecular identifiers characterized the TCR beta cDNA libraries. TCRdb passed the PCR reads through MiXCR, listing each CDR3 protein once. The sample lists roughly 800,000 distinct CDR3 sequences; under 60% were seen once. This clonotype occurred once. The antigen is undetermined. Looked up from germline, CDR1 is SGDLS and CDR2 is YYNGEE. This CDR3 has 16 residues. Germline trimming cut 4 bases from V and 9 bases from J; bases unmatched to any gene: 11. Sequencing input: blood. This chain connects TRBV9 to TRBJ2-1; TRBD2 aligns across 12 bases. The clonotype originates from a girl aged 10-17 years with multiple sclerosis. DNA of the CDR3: TGTGCCAGCAGCTCCCCGCTAGCGGGAGGGTCAGGTGAGCAGTTCTTC. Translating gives CASSSPLAGGSGEQFF.